Detailed here is one T cell receptor beta chain. This sample is drawn from a study of blood T cell repertoires in COVID-19. Assay used: immunoSEQ multiplex PCR; TCRdb lists only in-frame clones, some missing. Of some 80,000 clones listed, approximately 79% were seen once; the top ten hold less than 6%. The TCR was taken from a woman aged 80 or over with active or convalescent COVID-19. Sequenced input: peripheral blood.

CDR3 sequence (DNA): TGTGCCAGCAGCTGGCGGAGCACAGATACGCAGTATTTT. Translation: CASSWRSTDTQYF. The chain uses TRBV7-9 and TRBJ2-3; D ambiguous. Trimming took off 4 bases at V and 0 bases at J, with 5 bases between the two ends. Germline V gene lookup returns CDR1 SEHNR and CDR2 FQNEAQ (reference sequence). The CDR3 is 13 residues long.